Below, one TCR beta chain is given with its context. This record belongs to a study of blood T cell repertoires in COVID-19. Germline-derived CDR1 and CDR2 are SNHLY and FYNNEI. Germline trimming cut 8 bases from V and 0 bases from J; bases unmatched to any gene: 15. The CDR3 is 18 amino acids. Method: immunoSEQ multiplex PCR; TCRdb's copy keeps in-frame clones and lacks some. The data hold about 250,000 clones, with 85% observed a single time. The V and J genes are TRBV2 and TRBJ2-3; 9 positions agree with TRBD2. The TCR originated in a woman aged 50 to 60 with acute COVID-19. Sequencing was done on a sample of PBMCs or T cells enriched from blood (not recorded which). CDR3 nucleotides: TGTGCCAGCGGGTTGGAGATCCTAGCGGGACTTAGCACAGATACGCAGTATTTT. Protein sequence: CASGLEILAGLSTDTQYF.